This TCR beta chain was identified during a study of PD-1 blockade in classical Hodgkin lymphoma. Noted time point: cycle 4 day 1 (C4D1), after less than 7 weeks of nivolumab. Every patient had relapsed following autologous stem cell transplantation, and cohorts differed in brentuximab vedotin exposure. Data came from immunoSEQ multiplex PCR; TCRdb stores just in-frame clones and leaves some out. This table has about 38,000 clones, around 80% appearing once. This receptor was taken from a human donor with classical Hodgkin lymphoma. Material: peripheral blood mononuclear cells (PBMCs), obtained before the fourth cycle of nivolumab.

CDR3 protein: CASSTTGGRNQPQHF. The CDR3 DNA is TGTGCCAGCAGTACCACAGGGGGCCGCAATCAGCCCCAGCATTTT. The chain has TRBV27 and TRBJ1-5, with 9 bases that match TRBD1. CDR3 size: 15 residues. CDR1 is MNHEY, CDR2 SMNVEV, per germline (reference sequence). Losses at the gene ends were 5 bases for V and 2 bases for J; bases not matched to a gene: 4.